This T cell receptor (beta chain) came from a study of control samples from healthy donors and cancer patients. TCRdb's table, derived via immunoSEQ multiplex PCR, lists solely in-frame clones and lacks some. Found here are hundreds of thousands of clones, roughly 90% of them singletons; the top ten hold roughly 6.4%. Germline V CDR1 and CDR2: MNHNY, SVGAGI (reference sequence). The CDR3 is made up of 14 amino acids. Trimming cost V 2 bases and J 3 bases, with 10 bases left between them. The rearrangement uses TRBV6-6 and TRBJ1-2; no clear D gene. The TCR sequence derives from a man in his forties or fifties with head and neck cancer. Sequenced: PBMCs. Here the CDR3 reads CASSYTFKDYGYTF. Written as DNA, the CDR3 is TGTGCCAGCAGTTACACTTTCAAAGACTATGGCTACACCTTC.